Below are 8 T cell receptor beta chains sequenced from a single sample in a study of blood T cell repertoires in COVID-19. Generated by immunoSEQ multiplex PCR, the TCRdb table keeps only in-frame clones and is missing some. This sample has 120,000 to 150,000 clones, with 80% to 90% found just once. The specimen was PBMCs or T cells enriched from blood (not recorded which). These receptors originate from a woman in her fifties or sixties with acute COVID-19.

The chain joins TRBV11-2 to TRBJ1-1; TRBD1 might be the D (6 bases). The V and J ends lost 1 base and 6 bases respectively, with 15 bases between them. Germline V gene data show CDR1 as SGHAT and CDR2 as FQNNGV. This CDR3 spans 15 amino acids. In DNA, the CDR3 is TGTGCCAGCAGCTTAGGGGCACAGGGTTTCCCTGAAGCTTTCTTT. Protein product: CASSLGAQGFPEAFF. Full variable domain (remainder filled in from reference TRBV11-2 and TRBJ1-1): EAGVAQSPRYKIIEKRQSVAFWCNPISGHATLYWYQQILGQGPKLLIQFQNNGVVDDSQLPKDRFSAERLKGVDSTLKIQPAKLEDSAVYLCASSLGAQGFPEAFFGQGTRLTVV.

The chain couples TRBV19 to TRBJ1-6; 10 bases align to TRBD1. V lost 5 bases and J lost 6; bases outside the gene matches: 7. This CDR3 spans 16 amino acids. Germline V gives CDR1 LNHDA, CDR2 SQIVND (reference sequence). CDR3 sequence (DNA): TGTGCCAGTAGTCTCCACGGGACAGGGGTTAATTCACCCCTCCACTTT. Encoded protein: CASSLHGTGVNSPLHF.

The CDR3 loop reads CASSQDIYALGQVERYNEQFF. CDR3 nucleotide sequence: TGTGCCAGCAGCCAAGATATCTATGCCCTGGGACAGGTCGAACGCTACAATGAGCAGTTCTTC. The chain is built from TRBV4-2 and TRBJ2-1, with 8 positions matching TRBD1. There are 21 residues in the CDR3. Germline CDR1 is LGHNA and CDR2 is YNFKEQ. With 0 bases clipped from V and 3 bases from J, the junction kept 19 bases outside the gene matches.

V gene TRBV12-3 or TRBV12-4 combines with J gene TRBJ1-1; D is unclear. V lost 4 bases and J 5 bases, leaving 8 bases between the germline ends. This CDR3 is built from 12 residues. CDR3 residues: CASSSKRTEAFF. CDR3 coding DNA: TGTGCCAGCAGTTCCAAGAGGACTGAAGCTTTCTTT.

V and J are TRBV6-5 and TRBJ2-1; a weak D match, TRBD2 (6 bases). Per germline, CDR1 MNHEY and CDR2 SVGAGI. CDR3 length: 14 residues. V lost 6 bases and J lost 2, with 11 bases in between. CDR3 protein: CASSMEGAYNEQFF. The CDR3 coding sequence is TGTGCCAGCAGCATGGAGGGTGCCTACAATGAGCAGTTCTTC.

This clone was picked up a small number of times. The rearrangement joins TRBV11-3 to TRBJ2-1, with 11 bases aligning to TRBD2. The CDR3 consists of 15 residues. V lost 5 bases to trimming and J lost 9 bases; unmatched junction nucleotides: 9. The germline V gene has CDR1 SGHNT and CDR2 YENEEA. The CDR3 DNA is TGTGCCAGCAGCCCCCTTGTAGCGGGGGGGAGTGAGCAGTTCTTC. Protein: CASSPLVAGGSEQFF.

This chain joins TRBV6-1 and TRBJ1-6; a possible D gene is TRBD1 (5 bases). Between the trimmed V and J ends, which lost 0 bases and 10 bases, there was a span of 19 bases. In germline, CDR1 is MNHNS, CDR2 SASEGT. The CDR3 contains 17 residues. This CDR3 is CASSEAPHSIGESPLHF. DNA for the CDR3: TGTGCCAGCAGTGAAGCTCCCCACTCCATAGGGGAATCACCCCTCCACTTT.

About this clone: A much larger clone lies a single base off, so this may be a read error. This sample also contains other DNA sequences that code for the same CDR3. The chain employs TRBV6-5 and TRBJ2-6, with 8 bases aligning to TRBD2. The V and J ends lost 8 bases and 4 bases, in that order; junction bases with no gene match: 4. Germline V gene sequence: CDR1 MNHEY, CDR2 SVGAGI. CDR3 size: 14 residues. CDR3 in amino acids: CASSGGVGANVLTF. For the CDR3, the DNA is TGTGCCAGCTCCGGGGGGGTGGGGGCCAACGTCCTGACTTTC.